This TCR beta chain was found in a study of beta chain features in type 1 diabetes listed by TCRdb under 2018. In the study overall: No differences in mean age, gender distribution, total cell number or subset yield were found between patients and healthy donors. A total of some 110 million sorted cells were examined across all samples, and a strong correlation was observed between cell number per subset and RNA yield. The study compared the TCRB repertoires of sorted circulating CD4+ T cell subsets in recently diagnosed type 1 diabetes patients with those in matched healthy donors. Regulatory and stem cell-like memory subsets were isolated from only 8 patients and roughly 8 healthy donors, whereas naive and central memory subsets came from all 30 or so donors.

Each donor gave one peripheral blood draw, approximately 0.11 L on average, collected into heparinised tubes. Naive, central memory, regulatory and stem cell-like memory CD4+ T cells were sorted on a BD FACSAria II using a panel including CD45RO, CCR7, CD25, CD127, CD95 and CD27. All sorted populations exceeded 95% purity. PBMCs were isolated right away by Lymphoprep density gradient centrifugation and were stained directly, without culture. To minimize batch effects, samples were stained and sorted in pairs, one healthy donor with one patient per experiment. The entire isolated RNA was reverse transcribed using the High Capacity cDNA Reverse Transcription Kit, and thus expressed TCRB transcripts were sequenced. Deep immunoSEQ sequencing was applied to naive, central memory and regulatory T cell samples, giving an average of roughly 3.5 million total reads per sample. After sorted cells were lysed in RLT buffer, RNA was extracted with DNase-treated RNeasy Micro or Mini kits, with the choice depending on cell number. To prevent cross-contamination, every cell subset was processed on its own, while patient and healthy donor samples were processed together. TCRB sequences were amplified from cDNA with the immunoSEQ multiplex PCR, producing 87-bp fragments spanning the CDR3 region. The amplicons were sequenced using the Illumina HiSeq platform. As for how the authors treated the data: Synthetic template baselines were used to correct PCR bias computationally, reads within Hamming distance 2 were collapsed together, and singletons that could not be merged were discarded. Reads were aligned to IMGT to assign V, D and J genes, CDR3 length, and insertions or deletions at six rearrangement sites. Within each subset, clonotype counts were normalized to sorted cell number, and only after that were true diversity and Gini coefficients computed with the tcR R package. Repertoire sharing was quantified using the overlap coefficient calculated on TCRB nucleotide sequences. Out-of-frame TCRB sequences from naive cells were analyzed to stand in for the pre-selection repertoire. In its TCRdb copy, this immuneACCESS table keeps in-frame sequences only and misses some clones. Where compared with another copy, unresolved V genes explain less than half of these, and the others have no known cause. V and J calls and clone size are given by that table; D and trimming were obtained from the DNA. This sample comprises 500,000 to 700,000 clones, less than 20% of them detected only once. The ten largest account for about 0.086% of the sample.

In the case of this clone: Its recognized antigen is unknown. Base qualities were left out, and no much larger clone turns up one base away.

Including the terminal cysteine and phenylalanine, the CDR3 comprises 13 residues. Only CDR3 DNA is held: 39 bases, read in frame from base 1. The germline V gene sets CDR1 to KGHSH and CDR2 to LQKENI. V lost 1 base and J lost 9 bases; the stretch between them is 10 bases long. Summary of the overall study and its limitations: Type 1 diabetes patients showed a moderate but significant shortening of TCRB CDR3 length in all four CD4+ subsets. Because small numbers of individuals were included in the HLA sub-analyses, any influence of HLA type on TCRB rearrangement was left unresolved. At VDJ recombination sites, type 1 diabetes patients had fewer insertions and more deleted nucleotides, which implies abnormalities in thymic rearrangement. PCR may preferentially amplify shorter templates, but because patient and control samples were amplified and corrected together, any resulting skew would affect both groups equally. Sequencing cDNA rather than genomic DNA could over-represent highly expressing activated cells, although activation and CD3 levels did not differ between groups. Naive, central memory and regulatory TCRB repertoires appeared to be more alike among patients than among healthy donors.

Source material: naive CD4+ T cells from blood. The intended sense of this specimen's cell subset or site label: true naive CD4+ T cells. This chain is built from TRBV18 and TRBJ2-1; the D gene cannot be resolved reliably. This receptor was obtained from a man between 18 and 35 years old in good health. The CDR3: CASSPQVASEQFF. The DNA sequence reads TGTGCCAGCTCACCACAAGTGGCTTCTGAGCAGTTCTTC. Joined to the reference TRBV18 and TRBJ2-1 proteins, this CDR3 gives the full variable domain: NAGVMQNPRHLVRRRGQEARLRCSPMKGHSHVYWYRQLPEEGLKFMVYLQKENIIDESGMPKERFSAEFPKEGPSILRIQQVVRGDSAAYFCASSPQVASEQFFGPGTRLTVL.